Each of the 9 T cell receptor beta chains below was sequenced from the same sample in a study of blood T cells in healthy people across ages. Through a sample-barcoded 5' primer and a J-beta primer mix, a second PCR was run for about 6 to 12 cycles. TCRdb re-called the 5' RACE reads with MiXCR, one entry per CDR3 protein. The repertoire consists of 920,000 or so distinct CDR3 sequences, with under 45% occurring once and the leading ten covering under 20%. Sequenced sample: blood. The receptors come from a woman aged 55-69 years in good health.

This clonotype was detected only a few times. DNA for the CDR3: TGTGCCAGCAGTTTATTGGAGGGGGCCTCTAATGAAAAACTGTTTTTT. Translated, it gives CASSLLEGASNEKLFF. The chain is built from TRBV27 and TRBJ1-4; TRBD1 matches at 7 bases. The length of the CDR3 is 16 residues. Trimming took 1 base from V and 3 from J; bases not matched to a gene: 5. The germline V gene has CDR1 MNHEY and CDR2 SMNVEV (reference sequence).

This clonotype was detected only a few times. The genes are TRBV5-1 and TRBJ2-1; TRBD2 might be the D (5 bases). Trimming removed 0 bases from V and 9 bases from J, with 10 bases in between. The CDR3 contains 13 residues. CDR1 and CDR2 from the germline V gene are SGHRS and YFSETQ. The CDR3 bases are TGCGCCAGCAGCTTGGTTGGGGAGAGTGAGCAGTTCTTC. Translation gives CASSLVGESEQFF. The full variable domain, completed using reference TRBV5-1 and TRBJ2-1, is KAGVTQTPRYLIKTRGQQVTLSCSPISGHRSVSWYQQTPGQGLQFLFEYFSETQRNKGNFPGRFSGRQFSNSRSEMNVSTLELGDSALYLCASSLVGESEQFFGPGTRLTVL.

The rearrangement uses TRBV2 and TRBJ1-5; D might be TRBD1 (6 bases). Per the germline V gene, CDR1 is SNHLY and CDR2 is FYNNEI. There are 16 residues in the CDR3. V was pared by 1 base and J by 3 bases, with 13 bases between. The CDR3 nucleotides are TGTGCCAGCAGTGAAGGGGGGCAGGCCTTCAATCAGCCCCAGCATTTT. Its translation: CASSEGGQAFNQPQHF.

CDR3: CASSQDVGQGAYEQYF. The CDR3 nucleotides are TGCGCCAGCAGCCAAGATGTTGGGCAGGGGGCCTACGAGCAGTACTTC. The rearrangement links TRBV4-1 to TRBJ2-7; TRBD1 matches 7 bases. There are 16 residues in the CDR3. Germline CDR1 reads MGHRA; CDR2 reads YSYEKL. V lost 0 bases and J lost 2; bases outside the gene matches: 7.

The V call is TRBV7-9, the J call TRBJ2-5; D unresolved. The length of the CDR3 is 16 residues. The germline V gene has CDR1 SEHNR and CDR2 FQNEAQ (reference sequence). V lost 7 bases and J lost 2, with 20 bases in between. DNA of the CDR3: TGTGCCAGCACCCCAAGCCGTCTGGCAGCTCAAGAGACCCAGTACTTC. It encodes CASTPSRLAAQETQYF.

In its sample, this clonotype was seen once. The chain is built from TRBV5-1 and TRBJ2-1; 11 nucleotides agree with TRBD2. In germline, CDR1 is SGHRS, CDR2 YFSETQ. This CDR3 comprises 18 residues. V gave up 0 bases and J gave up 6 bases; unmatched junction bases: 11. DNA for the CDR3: TGCGCCAGCAGCTTGGGATTTAGCGGGAGGGCTGAAGGCAATGAGCAGTTCTTC. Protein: CASSLGFSGRAEGNEQFF.

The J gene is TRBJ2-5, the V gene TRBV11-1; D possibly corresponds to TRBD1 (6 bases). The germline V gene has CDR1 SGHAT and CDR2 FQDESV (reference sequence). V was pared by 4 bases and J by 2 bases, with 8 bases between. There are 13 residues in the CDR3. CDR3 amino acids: CASSWGHQETQYF. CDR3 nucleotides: TGTGCCAGCAGCTGGGGACATCAAGAGACCCAGTACTTC.

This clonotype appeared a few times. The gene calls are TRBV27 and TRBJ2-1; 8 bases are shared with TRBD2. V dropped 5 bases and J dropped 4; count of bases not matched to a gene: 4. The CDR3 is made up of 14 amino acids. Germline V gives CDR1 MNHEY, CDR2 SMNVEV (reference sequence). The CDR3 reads CASSSGSPYNEQFF. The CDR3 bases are TGTGCCAGCAGTAGCGGGAGCCCATACAATGAGCAGTTCTTC.

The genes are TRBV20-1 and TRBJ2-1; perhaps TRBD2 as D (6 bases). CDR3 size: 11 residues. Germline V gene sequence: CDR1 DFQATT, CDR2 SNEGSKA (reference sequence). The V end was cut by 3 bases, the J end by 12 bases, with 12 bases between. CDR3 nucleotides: TGCAGTGCTAGGCCGGGAGACAGGCAGTTCTTC. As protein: CSARPGDRQFF.